A selection of T cell receptor beta chains follows, all from one sample in a study of CD8 T cells in Susac syndrome. TCRdb independently ran MiXCR on the immunoSEQ multiplex PCR reads; one entry per CDR3 protein. The sample has about 160,000 distinct CDR3 sequences; about 91% are singletons. Sample: CD4+ T cells from PBMCs. The receptor set was obtained from a human donor in good health. The CDR3 runs from the conserved cysteine through the conserved F or W. The D gene is left open where the match is weak. Clone size is not always given. Where it is, it says once, few, many or a class for expanded clones.

v_call,d_call,clone_size,j_call,cdr3_aa,cdr3_nt
TRBV20-1,TRBD1,-,TRBJ1-2,CSAGTGDGYTF,TGCAGTGCGGGGACAGGGGATGGCTACACCTTC
TRBV28,-,few,TRBJ2-7,CASSPSTAHPSEQYF,TGTGCCAGCAGTCCCTCGACCGCCCACCCAAGCGAGCAGTACTTC
TRBV7-9,-,-,TRBJ1-3,CASSLTNTIYF,TGTGCCAGCAGCTTGACTAACACCATATATTTT
TRBV20-1,-,-,TRBJ2-7,CSAKDSLPTYEQYF,TGCAGTGCTAAGGACTCTCTCCCCACCTACGAGCAGTACTTC
TRBV29-1,TRBD1,once,TRBJ2-6,CSVRDRGVAGANVLTF,TGCAGCGTCCGGGACAGGGGTGTAGCTGGGGCCAACGTCCTGACTTTC
TRBV5-1,TRBD1,-,TRBJ2-3,CASSSTGSDTQYF,TGCGCCAGCAGCTCGACAGGGTCAGATACGCAGTATTTT
TRBV4-3,-,-,TRBJ2-1,CASSQDGHSLQHGRNEQFF,TGCGCCAGCAGCCAAGATGGGCACAGCCTACAGCACGGGAGAAATGAGCAGTTCTTC
TRBV4-3,TRBD1,-,TRBJ2-3,CASSRGGWGDTQYF,TGCGCCAGCAGCCGAGGGGGCTGGGGAGATACGCAGTATTTT
TRBV28,-,-,TRBJ1-4,CASSLGEDKLFF,TGTGCCAGCAGTTTGGGGGAGGACAAACTGTTTTTT
TRBV5-5,-,-,TRBJ2-2,CASTLISRDPGELFF,TGTGCCAGCACCTTGATTAGCAGGGACCCCGGGGAGCTGTTTTTT
TRBV14,-,-,TRBJ2-7,CASSHSEGYEQYF,TGTGCCAGCAGCCACTCGGAGGGCTACGAGCAGTACTTC
TRBV5-1,-,-,TRBJ2-1,CASSPGLDIYNEQFF,TGCGCCAGCAGTCCGGGACTTGACATTTACAATGAGCAGTTCTTC
TRBV29-1,TRBD1,-,TRBJ2-4,CSVEDPGQGAIIQYF,TGCAGCGTTGAAGATCCGGGACAGGGGGCTATAATTCAGTACTTC
TRBV12-3/TRBV12-4,-,-,TRBJ2-4,CASTTGGQQNIQYF,TGTGCCAGCACCACAGGCGGGCAGCAAAACATTCAGTACTTC
TRBV28,TRBD2,-,TRBJ2-4,CASIPTGGAKNIQYF,TGTGCCAGCATCCCCACGGGGGGAGCCAAAAACATTCAGTACTTC
TRBV5-6,-,-,TRBJ1-2,CASSLVGFGYGYTF,TGTGCCAGCAGCTTGGTGGGGTTCGGCTATGGCTACACCTTC
TRBV28,TRBD1,-,TRBJ2-3,CASRFGTGGGEDTQYF,TGTGCCAGCAGATTCGGGACAGGGGGCGGAGAAGATACGCAGTATTTT
TRBV6-6,TRBD1,-,TRBJ2-7,CASSYWDRAHEQYF,TGTGCCAGCAGTTACTGGGACAGGGCCCACGAGCAGTACTTC
TRBV29-1,TRBD1,-,TRBJ1-5,CSVAGQGNQPQHF,TGCAGCGTTGCGGGACAGGGGAATCAGCCCCAGCATTTT
TRBV23-1,TRBD1,once,TRBJ1-5,CASSRTGGGNQPQHF,TGCGCCAGCAGCCGGACAGGGGGCGGCAATCAGCCCCAGCATTTT
TRBV27,TRBD2,once,TRBJ2-1,CASSLISGRGVVDEQFF,TGTGCCAGCAGTTTAATTTCCGGGCGGGGGGTCGTAGATGAGCAGTTCTTC
TRBV30,-,-,TRBJ1-1,CANRRATEAFF,TGTGCCAATAGGAGGGCCACTGAAGCTTTCTTT
TRBV27,-,few,TRBJ2-5,CASSLQTQETQYF,TGTGCCAGCAGTTTACAGACTCAAGAGACCCAGTACTTC
TRBV7-2,-,-,TRBJ2-5,CASGGRWGPEETQYF,TGTGCCAGCGGCGGTCGGTGGGGACCAGAAGAGACCCAGTACTTC
TRBV5-4,-,-,TRBJ1-2,CASSLEGSREYGYTF,TGTGCCAGCAGCTTGGAGGGCAGCCGCGAATATGGCTACACCTTC
TRBV11-1,-,-,TRBJ2-1,CASRVSGFPGAEQFF,TGTGCCAGTAGGGTTAGCGGCTTCCCGGGGGCTGAGCAGTTCTTC
TRBV3-1,-,-,TRBJ1-1,CASSQDTGRTEAFF,TGTGCCAGCAGCCAAGACACAGGACGAACTGAAGCTTTCTTT
TRBV19,TRBD1,-,TRBJ2-5,CASSTRTGETQYF,TGTGCCAGTAGTACCCGGACAGGCGAGACCCAGTACTTC
TRBV4-2,-,-,TRBJ2-2,CASSQNTDTGELFF,TGTGCCAGCAGCCAGAACACCGACACCGGGGAGCTGTTTTTT
TRBV4-2,-,-,TRBJ1-2,CASSQAQGVYGYTF,TGTGCCAGCAGCCAAGCACAGGGAGTCTATGGCTACACCTTC
TRBV7-9,-,-,TRBJ1-1,CASSLAEQGHTEAFF,TGTGCCAGCAGCTTAGCAGAGCAGGGACACACTGAAGCTTTCTTT
TRBV5-6,-,-,TRBJ1-4,CASSPINGEKLFF,TGTGCCAGCAGCCCTATTAATGGCGAAAAACTGTTTTTT
TRBV20-1,TRBD2,-,TRBJ2-3,CPTPRTGGPTDTQYF,TGCCCCACCCCAAGGACGGGGGGGCCCACAGATACGCAGTATTTT
TRBV6-2/TRBV6-3,TRBD1,-,TRBJ1-1,CASSQQGGNTEAFF,TGTGCCAGCAGTCAACAGGGGGGGAACACTGAAGCTTTCTTT